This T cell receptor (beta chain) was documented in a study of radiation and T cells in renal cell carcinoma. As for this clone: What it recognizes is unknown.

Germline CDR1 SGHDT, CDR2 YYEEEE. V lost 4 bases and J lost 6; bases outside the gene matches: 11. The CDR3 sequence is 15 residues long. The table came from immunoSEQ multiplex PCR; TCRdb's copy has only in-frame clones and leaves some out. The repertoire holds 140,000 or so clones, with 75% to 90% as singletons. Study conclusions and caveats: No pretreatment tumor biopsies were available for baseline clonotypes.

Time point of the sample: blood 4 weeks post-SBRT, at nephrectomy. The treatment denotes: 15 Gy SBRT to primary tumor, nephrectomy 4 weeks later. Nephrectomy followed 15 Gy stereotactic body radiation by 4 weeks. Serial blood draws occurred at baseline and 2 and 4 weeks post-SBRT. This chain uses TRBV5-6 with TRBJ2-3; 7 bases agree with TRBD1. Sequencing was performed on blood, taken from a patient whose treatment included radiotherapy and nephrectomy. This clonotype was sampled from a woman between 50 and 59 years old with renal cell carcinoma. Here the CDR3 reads CASSPVDRDDDTQYF. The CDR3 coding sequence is TGTGCCAGCAGCCCTGTAGACAGGGACGATGATACGCAGTATTTT.